The 5 T cell receptor beta chains below come from one sample, sequenced in a study of shared T cell receptors in the human thymus. The method was immunoSEQ multiplex PCR; TCRdb's version includes in-frame clones alone and lacks a portion of them. The table records 450,000 to 650,000 clones, approximately 80% of them present only once. These data are also associated with another study on human thymus T cells.

The source material was thymocytes. The source of these receptors is a boy less than two years old with a congenital heart defect.

In its sample, this clone was seen a few times. This chain links TRBV25-1 with TRBJ2-5, with 8 bases matching TRBD1. Looked up from germline, CDR1 is MGHDK and CDR2 is SYGVNS. The CDR3 consists of 14 residues. V lost 6 bases and J lost 5; bases outside the gene matches: 8. The CDR3: CASRSPGQAETQYF. The CDR3 DNA sequence: TGTGCCAGCAGGTCCCCGGGACAGGCGGAGACCCAGTACTTC.

This clone has only a few counts. This chain connects TRBV19 to TRBJ2-7; 9 bases are shared with TRBD1. CDR1 is LNHDA, CDR2 SQIVND, per germline (reference sequence). The CDR3 consists of 14 residues. Unmatched junction bases numbered 7, after V lost 5 bases and J lost 5 bases. DNA for the CDR3: TGTGCCAGTAGTTCCGGGACAGGGTCCCACGAGCAGTACTTC. As protein: CASSSGTGSHEQYF.

The chain has TRBV28 and TRBJ1-2; TRBD1 matches at 9 bases. The V segment lost 2 bases and the J segment 9 bases; nucleotides outside the gene matches: 7. Germline CDR1 MDHEN, CDR2 SYDVKM. The CDR3 is 14 residues long. As DNA, the CDR3 is TGTGCCAGCAGTTTACCGACAGGGGGGGGTAGCTACACCTTC. This translates into CASSLPTGGGSYTF.

In this sample, this clone turned up a few times. The CDR3 sequence is CASSPGHLSYEQYF. CDR3 DNA sequence: TGTGCCAGTAGTCCGGGACACCTCTCCTACGAGCAGTACTTC. The genes are TRBV19 and TRBJ2-7; D perhaps matches TRBD1 (6 bases). Trimming pared 5 bases from V and 0 bases from J, leaving 11 bases between. Germline-derived CDR1 and CDR2 are LNHDA and SQIVND (reference sequence). The CDR3 extends over 14 amino acids.

The chain carries TRBV5-1 and TRBJ1-3; maybe TRBD1 (5 bases). CDR1 is SGHRS and CDR2 is YFSETQ in the germline V gene. The V and J ends lost 4 bases and 2 bases respectively, with 7 bases between them. This CDR3 is built from 13 residues. Here the CDR3 DNA reads TGCGCCAGCAGCGGGGGGGCTGGAAACACCATATATTTT. This gives the protein CASSGGAGNTIYF.